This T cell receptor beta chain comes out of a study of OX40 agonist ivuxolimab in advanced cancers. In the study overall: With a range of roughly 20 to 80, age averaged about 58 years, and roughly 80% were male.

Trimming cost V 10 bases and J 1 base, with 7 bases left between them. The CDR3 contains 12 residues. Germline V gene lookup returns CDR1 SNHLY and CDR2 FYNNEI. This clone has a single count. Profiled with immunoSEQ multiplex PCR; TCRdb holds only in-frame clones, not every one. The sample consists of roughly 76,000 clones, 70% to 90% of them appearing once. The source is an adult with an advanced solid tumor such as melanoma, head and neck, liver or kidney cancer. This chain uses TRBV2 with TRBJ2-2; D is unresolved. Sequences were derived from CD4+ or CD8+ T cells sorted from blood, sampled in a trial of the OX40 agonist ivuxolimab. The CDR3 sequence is CAKWQNTGELFF. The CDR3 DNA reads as TGTGCCAAGTGGCAGAACACCGGGGAGCTGTTTTTT.